This T cell receptor (beta chain) came from a study of graft-versus-host responses after intestinal transplantation. The protocol was immunoSEQ multiplex PCR, while the TCRdb copy is restricted to in-frame clones and leaves out a portion. There are about 85,000 clones in the sample; around 84% occur only once, and roughly 0.8% lies in the top ten. The V end lost 0 bases, the J end lost 8 bases, and 6 bases lay between the germline ends. Per the germline V gene, CDR1 is SGHDT and CDR2 is YYEEEE. This CDR3 has 12 amino acids. Points on this clone: Its cognate antigen is unknown.

The chain has TRBV5-6 and TRBJ2-1; tentative D call: TRBD2 (6 bases). The receptor's source is a human donor who received an intestinal transplant. This sample comprised unstimulated CD4+ T cells sorted from spleen or lymph node cells, obtained before intestinal transplant. This chain's CDR3 is CASSLGGDEQFF. CDR3 DNA: TGTGCCAGCAGCTTGGGGGGGGATGAGCAGTTCTTC.